Reported below is one TCR beta chain. Its cognate antigen is unknown. This entry comes from a study of T cell repertoires in ileal Crohn's disease. Overall study context: All patients had surgery for stricturing (about 60%) or penetrating (about 39%) disease. Whole-study findings and limits: Endoscopic recurrence occurred in every patient whose clonality exceeded 26.8%.

Roughly 470 nanograms of biopsy DNA per sample underwent TCRB immunosequencing. Produced via immunoSEQ multiplex PCR; TCRdb's table is partial and in-frame only. The sample records more than 15,000 clones, 50% to 75% being singletons. The germline V gene encodes CDR1 MNHEY and CDR2 SMNVEV (reference sequence). The CDR3 contains 15 residues. V lost 6 bases, J lost 9 bases, and 12 bases stayed unmatched. Eligibility required adulthood, ileal or ileocolonic Crohn's disease and indicated ileocolonic resection. Sequencing used ileal tissue. This TCR was sampled from an adult with Crohn's disease. The gene calls are TRBV27 and TRBJ2-5, with TRBD2 identical over 11 bases. CDR3 protein: CASSVTSGGPVPQYF. CDR3 DNA sequence: TGTGCCAGCAGCGTCACTAGCGGGGGCCCGGTGCCCCAGTACTTC.